Each of the 27 T cell receptor beta chains below was sequenced from the same sample in a study of T cells after yellow fever vaccination. TCRdb redid the calling of the 5' RACE reads with MiXCR, one entry per CDR3 protein. Among 300,000 to 450,000 distinct CDR3 sequences listed, 6% to 8% were seen once. Sequenced material: PBMCs, taken 5 days after the yellow fever booster vaccination. Every receptor here comes from a man aged 25-40 years who received the YFV17D yellow fever vaccine.

The table lists this clonotype with many counts. The rearrangement uses TRBV30 and TRBJ1-1; TRBD1 agrees at 9 bases. Germline V gene sequence: CDR1 GTSNPN, CDR2 SVGIG (reference sequence). This CDR3 contains 16 residues. The V gene end was trimmed by 3 bases and the J gene end by 0 bases; junction bases not matched to a gene: 8. The CDR3 nucleotides read TGTGCCTGGAGACAGGGGGCCCCAGCCATGAACACTGAAGCTTTCTTT. Protein sequence: CAWRQGAPAMNTEAFF.

This clonotype was seen a few times. This chain uses TRBV6-5 with TRBJ1-6; no definite D call. CDR3 length: 13 amino acids. Germline V gene sequence: CDR1 MNHEY, CDR2 SVGAGI. The V end was cut by 4 bases, the J end by 8 bases, with 9 bases between. Here the CDR3 DNA reads TGTGCCAGCAGTTTAAGTCCCGATTCACCCCTCCACTTT. Its protein product is CASSLSPDSPLHF.

The chain combines TRBV5-1 with TRBJ2-7; weak D call: TRBD1 (6 bases). Germline V gives CDR1 SGHRS, CDR2 YFSETQ. CDR3 size: 13 residues. The V end lost 4 bases, the J end lost 3 bases, and 11 bases lay between the germline ends. The CDR3 spells CASSQDSYYEQYF. The DNA of the CDR3 is TGCGCCAGCAGCCAGGACAGTTACTACGAGCAGTACTTC.

This clonotype was observed a handful of times. This chain links TRBV24-1 with TRBJ1-5; unclear D gene. This CDR3 spans 13 amino acids. V was trimmed by 2 bases and J by 6 bases, leaving 7 bases between them. Germline V gene sequence: CDR1 KGHDR, CDR2 SFDVKD. The CDR3 region is CATSDSYGQPQHF. For the CDR3, the DNA is TGTGCCACCAGTGATTCCTACGGTCAGCCCCAGCATTTT.

This clonotype has ten or more counts. This sequence joins TRBV5-1 and TRBJ2-7; the D is unclear. This CDR3 region has 14 residues. V lost 2 bases to trimming and J lost 3 bases, with 12 bases between them. Germline-derived CDR1 and CDR2 are SGHRS and YFSETQ. The CDR3 nucleotides are TGCGCCAGCAGCTTCCAGAGCCCGAGCTACGAGCAGTACTTC. Its translation is CASSFQSPSYEQYF.

This chain links TRBV18 with TRBJ1-1, with 8 bases fitting TRBD1. The CDR3 extends over 17 amino acids. J lost 4 bases, V lost 3 bases, and 13 bases had no gene match. Germline V gene sequence: CDR1 KGHSH, CDR2 LQKENI. The CDR3 DNA follows: TGTGCCAGCTCACCGAGAAGCGCAGGGGGCGATGGCACTGAAGCTTTCTTT. Its protein is CASSPRSAGGDGTEAFF.

At least ten counts were recorded for this clonotype. The genes are TRBV23-1 and TRBJ1-5, with 9 positions matching TRBD1. TRBV23-1 is an ORF, with its function uncertain. The CDR3 runs 13 residues. The V and J ends lost 7 bases and 7 bases, in that order; junction bases with no gene match: 5. The CDR3 protein is CASTDRGDQPQHF. In DNA, the CDR3 is TGCGCCAGCACTGACAGGGGGGACCAGCCCCAGCATTTT.

Only a few counts were recorded for this clonotype. The chain links TRBV6-1 to TRBJ2-5, with 9 nucleotides matching TRBD2. In germline, CDR1 is MNHNS, CDR2 SASEGT. CDR3 length: 14 amino acids. V shed 7 bases, J shed 4 bases, and the junction held 7 bases outside the gene matches. This chain's CDR3 is CASNPGLARETQYF. CDR3 DNA: TGTGCCAGCAACCCGGGACTAGCAAGAGAGACCCAGTACTTC.

This clonotype has at least ten counts. V is TRBV19 and J is TRBJ2-1; 12 nucleotides line up with TRBD1. The trim removed 7 bases at V and 7 bases at J, leaving 5 bases unmatched. The germline gives CDR1 LNHDA, CDR2 SQIVND (reference sequence). The CDR3 runs 14 residues. The chain's CDR3 is CASTGQGARNEQFF. The DNA of the CDR3 is TGTGCCAGTACGGGACAGGGGGCGCGGAATGAGCAGTTCTTC.

This clonotype appeared a few times. The rearrangement joins TRBV12-3 or TRBV12-4 to TRBJ2-1, with 7 bases lining up with TRBD2. The CDR3 contains 14 residues. Trimming cost V 9 bases and J 8 bases; bases outside gene matches: 13. The CDR3 region has the DNA TGTGCCAGTTGGGGCGGGAGTTATGTCGATGAGCAGTTCTTC. Translated, it gives CASWGGSYVDEQFF.

This clonotype occurred a few times. The chain is built from TRBV12-3 or TRBV12-4 and TRBJ2-3; 11 nucleotides agree with TRBD2. The CDR3 spans 14 residues. Unmatched junction bases numbered 6, after V lost 6 bases and J lost 7 bases. The CDR3 sequence: CASSHIAGGNTQYF. In DNA, the CDR3 is TGTGCCAGCAGCCATATAGCGGGAGGGAATACGCAGTATTTT.

V usage is TRBV7-2 and J usage is TRBJ1-5; D not certain. This CDR3 is 15 amino acids long. V was clipped by 6 bases and J by 0 bases, with 12 bases between them. The V gene's germline CDR1 is SGHTA and CDR2 FQGNSA. The CDR3 is CASSAAGNSNQPQHF. CDR3 nucleotide sequence: TGTGCCAGCAGTGCCGCGGGGAATAGCAATCAGCCCCAGCATTTT.

The sample holds many counts of this clonotype. V gene TRBV10-3 combines with J gene TRBJ2-7, with D unresolved. The length of the CDR3 is 17 residues. V lost 0 bases and J 3 bases, leaving 18 bases between the germline ends. Germline CDR1 reads ENHRY; CDR2 reads SYGVKD. CDR3 residues: CAISESNGQAVGYEQYF. The CDR3, as DNA: TGTGCCATCAGTGAGTCGAATGGGCAGGCAGTAGGCTACGAGCAGTACTTC.

This clonotype was counted at least ten times. V is TRBV27 and J is TRBJ1-1, with TRBD1 identical over 7 bases. V trimming: 6 bases; J trimming: 5 bases; junction bases outside the gene matches: 6. CDR1 and CDR2 from the germline V gene are MNHEY and SMNVEV (reference sequence). CDR3 size: 13 residues. CDR3 sequence reads: CASSLSGGTEAFF. The CDR3 nucleotides are TGTGCCAGCAGCCTTTCAGGGGGGACTGAAGCTTTCTTT.

This clonotype was seen at least ten times. The gene calls are TRBV7-2 and TRBJ2-5; D uncertain. The V gene lost 5 bases and the J gene lost 5 bases, with 15 bases spanning the gap. CDR1 is SGHTA, CDR2 FQGNSA, per germline. The CDR3 sequence is 14 residues long. The CDR3 loop is CASSPRSPGETQYF. In nucleotides, the CDR3 is TGTGCCAGCAGCCCCCGAAGCCCGGGTGAGACCCAGTACTTC.

This clonotype was seen a few times. The chain carries TRBV12-3 or TRBV12-4 and TRBJ1-5; D might be TRBD1 (5 bases). V lost 5 bases and J 3 bases, leaving 11 bases between the germline ends. CDR3 length: 14 amino acids. In DNA form, the CDR3 reads TGTGCCAGCAGTACGGGACCAATCAATCAGCCCCAGCATTTT. Translated, it gives CASSTGPINQPQHF.

The chain has TRBV10-2 and TRBJ2-1; 9 bases are a match to TRBD2. J gave up 5 bases and V 7 bases, and 9 bases lay outside the gene matches. The CDR3 runs to 15 residues. Germline V gene data show CDR1 as WSHSY and CDR2 as SAAADI. The CDR3: CASTRPGLANNEQFF. The DNA of the CDR3 is TGCGCCAGCACCAGACCGGGACTAGCCAACAATGAGCAGTTCTTC.

This clonotype was observed a handful of times. This rearrangement joins TRBV24-1 to TRBJ2-2, with 8 nucleotides matching TRBD1. The germline V gene encodes CDR1 KGHDR and CDR2 SFDVKD. Trimming cost V 6 bases and J 3 bases; bases outside gene matches: 8. The CDR3 covers 16 residues. Here the CDR3 reads CATSPLTQGDTGELFF. For the CDR3, the DNA is TGTGCCACCAGTCCTCTCACACAGGGGGACACCGGGGAGCTGTTTTTT.

This clonotype was recorded at least ten times. This chain links TRBV12-3 or TRBV12-4 with TRBJ1-5; D perhaps matches TRBD1 (5 bases). V was clipped by 6 bases and J by 0 bases, with 12 bases between them. CDR3 length equals 15 residues. CDR3 amino acids: CASSTDRYSNQPQHF. DNA for the CDR3: TGTGCCAGCAGCACTGACAGATATAGCAATCAGCCCCAGCATTTT.

V is TRBV19 and J is TRBJ2-1, with 15 bases aligning to TRBD2. The CDR3 spans 20 residues. Unmatched junction bases numbered 18, after V lost 9 bases and J lost 3 bases. Germline CDR1 LNHDA, CDR2 SQIVND (reference sequence). This CDR3 reads CASTMTSGLAGGVNYNEQFF. CDR3 coding DNA: TGTGCCAGCACCATGACCTCAGGACTAGCGGGAGGGGTAAACTACAATGAGCAGTTCTTC.

Many counts were recorded for this clonotype. This sequence joins TRBV12-3 or TRBV12-4 and TRBJ2-1; D perhaps matches TRBD1 (6 bases). The CDR3 loop spans 14 amino acids. Trimming removed 5 bases from V and 4 bases from J, with 12 bases in between. Here the CDR3 DNA reads TGTGCCAGCAGTCCCGGGACAAATTACAATGAGCAGTTCTTC. Translated: CASSPGTNYNEQFF.

This clonotype has ten or more counts. The chain uses TRBV29-1 and TRBJ2-5, with 7 positions matching TRBD2. The CDR3 consists of 17 residues. V was clipped by 4 bases and J by 1 base; unmatched bases: 15. Germline V gene data show CDR1 as SQVTM and CDR2 as ANQGSEA. Here the CDR3 DNA reads TGCAGCGTTGCCGGGAGGTGGCCCCCTCCTACCCAAGAGACCCAGTACTTC. Its protein is CSVAGRWPPPTQETQYF.

This chain connects TRBV5-1 to TRBJ1-1, with D possibly being TRBD1 (5 bases). The CDR3 contains 15 residues. Germline loops: CDR1 SGHRS, CDR2 YFSETQ. V dropped 5 bases and J dropped 0 bases, with 14 bases sitting between them. The CDR3 is CASSTAGGMNTEAFF. The CDR3 nucleotides are TGCGCCAGCAGTACAGCCGGGGGAATGAACACTGAAGCTTTCTTT.

This clonotype has a handful of counts. The chain combines TRBV5-4 with TRBJ1-1, with D perhaps matching TRBD1 (6 bases). In germline, CDR1 is SGHNT, CDR2 YYREEE (reference sequence). The CDR3 runs to 14 residues. Trimming removed 4 bases from V and 1 base from J, with 11 bases in between. The CDR3 region is CASSGFRGNTEAFF. The CDR3 nucleotides are TGTGCCAGCAGCGGATTCAGGGGGAACACTGAAGCTTTCTTT. Supplemented by reference TRBV5-4 and TRBJ1-1, the full variable domain reads ETGVTQSPTHLIKTRGQQVTLRCSSQSGHNTVSWYQQALGQGPQFIFQYYREEENGRGNFPPRFSGLQFPNYSSELNVNALELDDSALYLCASSGFRGNTEAFFGQGTRLTVV.

This clonotype was seen a handful of times. V gene TRBV6-5 combines with J gene TRBJ2-7; 10 bases line up with TRBD2. V trimming: 2 bases; J trimming: 0 bases; junction bases outside the gene matches: 7. CDR1 is MNHEY and CDR2 is SVGAGI in the germline V gene. This CDR3 region has 17 residues. CDR3 loop: CASSYPRTSGDSYEQYF. CDR3 sequence (DNA): TGTGCCAGCAGTTACCCCCGGACTAGCGGCGACTCCTACGAGCAGTACTTC.

This clonotype was detected a few times. The chain uses TRBV4-2 and TRBJ2-5, with 10 positions matching TRBD2. The CDR3 is 15 amino acids. The V and J ends lost 1 base and 5 bases, in that order; junction bases with no gene match: 4. In germline, CDR1 is LGHNA, CDR2 YNFKEQ. CDR3 amino acids: CASSQVAAGGETQYF. In DNA form, the CDR3 reads TGTGCCAGCAGCCAAGTAGCAGCGGGAGGGGAGACCCAGTACTTC.

This clonotype was observed a few times. V is TRBV29-1 and J is TRBJ2-3; D is unclear. The CDR3 is 11 residues long. Trimming pared 4 bases from V and 5 bases from J, leaving 7 bases between. Germline V gene data show CDR1 as SQVTM and CDR2 as ANQGSEA. Here the CDR3 reads CSVVWGDTQYF. As DNA, the CDR3 is TGCAGCGTTGTCTGGGGAGATACGCAGTATTTT.